Listed below are T cell receptor beta chains from one sample, sequenced in a study of CD8 T cells in Susac syndrome. Via MiXCR, TCRdb re-called the immunoSEQ multiplex PCR reads, giving one row per CDR3 protein. The sample records roughly 330,000 distinct CDR3 sequences, about 91% being singletons. Material: CD4+ T cells from PBMCs. The receptors originated from a human donor with multiple sclerosis. CDR3s include the opening cysteine and the closing phenylalanine or tryptophan. A D gene is named only where the DNA matches it firmly. Not every row has a clone size; where given, it reads once, few, many or a size class.

clone size | J gene | D gene | V gene | CDR3 DNA | CDR3 protein
once | TRBJ2-1 | . | TRBV7-9 | TGTGCCAGCAGCCCAGGTGGGCCGACCTACAATGAGCAGTTCTTC | CASSPGGPTYNEQFF
. | TRBJ2-7 | . | TRBV14 | TGTGCCACCTTGGACAGAGGGACCTACGAGCAGTACTTC | CATLDRGTYEQYF
. | TRBJ2-2 | TRBD1 | TRBV18 | TGTGCCAGCTCACCGAGGGACAGTCAAACCGGGGAGCTGTTTTTT | CASSPRDSQTGELFF
. | TRBJ1-4 | TRBD1 | TRBV5-1 | TGCGCCAGCAGCTCGACACCTCAGGGGGCTGGGGAAAAACTGTTTTTT | CASSSTPQGAGEKLFF
once | TRBJ2-3 | TRBD1 | TRBV28 | TGTGCCAGCAGTTCCCCCAGGGGGAGCACAGATACGCAGTATTTT | CASSSPRGSTDTQYF
few | TRBJ1-5 | TRBD1 | TRBV19 | TGTGCCAGTAGCCCCCTCCAGGGGGCTAATCAGCCCCAGCATTTT | CASSPLQGANQPQHF
. | TRBJ2-5 | . | TRBV5-1 | TGCGCCAGCAGCTTGGGGCCAGGGCGCGGCGAGACCCAGTACTTC | CASSLGPGRGETQYF
once | TRBJ2-7 | . | TRBV29-1 | TGCAGCGTGGGCCCGGGGATCAACGAGCAGTACTTC | CSVGPGINEQYF
. | TRBJ2-7 | . | TRBV3-1 | TGTGCCAGCAGGCGTGGGGGAGAGAGGAGCGAGCAGTACTTC | CASRRGGERSEQYF
. | TRBJ1-3 | TRBD1 | TRBV7-8 | TGTGCCAGCAGCTTAGGTGGGACAGGGGTTCCCTCTGGAAACACCATATATTTT | CASSLGGTGVPSGNTIYF
few | TRBJ2-3 | . | TRBV18 | TGTGCCAGCTCGCCCGGACGGGATACGCAGTATTTT | CASSPGRDTQYF
. | TRBJ2-5 | TRBD1 | TRBV30 | TGTGCCTGGGCCCCTCCCTGGACAGGGGCCTGGATCAAGTACTTC | CAWAPPWTGAWIKYF
. | TRBJ2-1 | . | TRBV2 | TGTGCCAGCAGGGGGACTCTAGTCTACAATGAGCAGTTCTTC | CASRGTLVYNEQFF
. | TRBJ2-2 | . | TRBV7-2 | TGTGCCAGCAGAAGAGATGGGACTGTGAGCACCGGGGAGCTGTTTTTT | CASRRDGTVSTGELFF
. | TRBJ2-3 | . | TRBV18 | TGTGCCAGCCGGAAGGGAGATACGCAGTATTTT | CASRKGDTQYF
. | TRBJ2-3 | . | TRBV5-1 | TGCGCCAGCAGCTTTGGTTCAGATACGCAGTATTTT | CASSFGSDTQYF
. | TRBJ1-1 | . | TRBV5-1 | TGCGCCAGCAAGCCAAGGGGGGCCCGGACTGAAGCTTTCTTT | CASKPRGARTEAFF
. | TRBJ1-3 | TRBD1 | TRBV5-1 | TGCGCCAGCAGCTTGGAACCTCCAGGGGGCCCTGGAAACACCATATATTTT | CASSLEPPGGPGNTIYF
. | TRBJ1-1 | . | TRBV7-3 | TGTGCCAGCAGCTTAACTTGGACGCGCCCGAACACTGAAGCTTTCTTT | CASSLTWTRPNTEAFF
once | TRBJ2-2 | . | TRBV7-3 | TGTGCCAGCAGTCAAGGGGTATCGGCCGGGGAGCTGTTTTTT | CASSQGVSAGELFF
. | TRBJ2-1 | . | TRBV5-1 | TGCGCCAGCAGCTTGAGGGAAGGGGGGACAGTGAACAATGAGCAGTTCTTC | CASSLREGGTVNNEQFF
. | TRBJ2-1 | TRBD2 | TRBV12-5 | TGTGCTAGTCCCCCCTCCAGCGGGGGCTTAGGTGAGCAGTTCTTC | CASPPSSGGLGEQFF